This entry lists 31 T cell receptor beta chains sequenced from one sample in a study of cytomegalovirus exposure and HLA in healthy donors. The primer mix had 60 Vbeta and 13 Jbeta primers. Libraries were prepared by immunoSEQ multiplex PCR; TCRdb keeps only in-frame clonotypes and omits some of them. Among under 130,000 clones listed, 75% to 90% were seen once. Sequencing was carried out using PBMCs. Source of these receptors: a man aged 25 to 40 in good health and CMV-seropositive.

The chain uses TRBV5-1 and TRBJ2-7, with TRBD1 identical over 7 bases. The CDR3 is 14 residues long. The J segment lost 2 bases and the V segment lost 3 bases, leaving 5 bases of the junction unmatched. Germline V gene data show CDR1 as SGHRS and CDR2 as YFSETQ. The CDR3: CASSYQGVPYEQYF. The CDR3 DNA reads as TGCGCCAGCAGCTACCAGGGGGTTCCCTACGAGCAGTACTTC.

On this clone itself: At one end, the junction sequence differs from germline, possibly due to a read error. The J gene is TRBJ2-1, the V gene TRBV7-7; TRBD1 matches at 10 bases. Germline V CDR1 and CDR2: SSHAT, FNYEAQ (reference sequence). This CDR3 has 16 amino acids. CDR3 coding DNA: TGTGCTAGCAGCTTAGGGGGGGGACAGGGGATCAATGAGCAGTTCTTC. Protein sequence: CASSLGGGQGINEQFF.

The V gene is TRBV5-6, the J gene TRBJ2-2; weak D call: TRBD1 (5 bases). The CDR3 spans 15 residues. Trimming shortened V by 0 bases and J by 0 bases, and 6 bases separated the two germline ends. CDR1 and CDR2 from the germline V gene are SGHDT and YYEEEE. The CDR3 bases are TGTGCCAGCAGCTTGGGGGGCGCGAACACCGGGGAGCTGTTTTTT. Its protein product is CASSLGGANTGELFF.

For this clone: Distinct nucleotide sequences in the sample also encode this CDR3. This rearrangement joins TRBV5-1 to TRBJ1-1, with TRBD1 identical over 9 bases. Losses at the gene ends were 4 bases for V and 3 bases for J; bases not matched to a gene: 7. The CDR3 runs 15 residues. The V gene's germline CDR1 is SGHRS and CDR2 YFSETQ. CDR3 sequence (DNA): TGCGCCAGCAGCATCTCCGGGACAGGGTACACTGAAGCTTTCTTT. Its translation: CASSISGTGYTEAFF.

CDR3 amino acids: CATSPRPNYGYTF. CDR3 coding DNA: TGTGCCACCTCCCCCAGGCCGAACTATGGCTACACCTTC. The chain links TRBV19 to TRBJ1-2; D gene ambiguous. Germline CDR1 LNHDA, CDR2 SQIVND (reference sequence). The V end lost 10 bases, the J end lost 2 bases, and 14 bases lay between the germline ends. The CDR3 runs 13 residues. Using reference TRBV19 and TRBJ1-2 for the parts outside the CDR3, the full variable domain is DGGITQSPKYLFRKEGQNVTLSCEQNLNHDAMYWYRQDPGQGLRLIYYSQIVNDFQKGDIAEGYSVSREKKESFPLTVTSAQKNPTAFYLCATSPRPNYGYTFGSGTRLTVV.

The V call is TRBV11-2, the J call TRBJ1-2; D might be TRBD1 (6 bases). Germline CDR1 is SGHAT and CDR2 is FQNNGV. Trimming removed 0 bases at V and 6 bases at J, with 14 bases between. CDR3 length equals 15 residues. The CDR3 spells CASSLDLGANHGYTF. Here the CDR3 DNA reads TGTGCCAGCAGCTTAGACTTGGGGGCAAATCATGGCTACACCTTC.

This chain joins TRBV4-2 and TRBJ2-3; D may be TRBD2 (7 bases). Germline V gives CDR1 LGHNA, CDR2 YNFKEQ. CDR3 size: 17 residues. Trimming stripped 0 bases from V and 4 bases from J, with 17 bases between. CDR3 sequence: CASSQDMGGGPADTQYF. CDR3 nucleotides: TGTGCCAGCAGCCAAGATATGGGGGGGGGCCCGGCAGATACGCAGTATTTT.

Of note for this clone: At one boundary the junction diverges from the germline segment, which might be a read error. The chain carries TRBV7-9 and TRBJ1-1; TRBD1 agrees at 7 bases. Germline assignment: CDR1 SEHNR and CDR2 FQNEAQ (reference sequence). This CDR3 is 13 amino acids long. Here the CDR3 reads CSSSFTGAGDAFF. CDR3 DNA: TGTTCCAGCAGCTTTACAGGGGCGGGTGACGCTTTCTTT.

This clone was seen more than once but under ten times. This chain connects TRBV10-3 to TRBJ1-2; D remains ambiguous. Deletions cut 0 bases from V and 4 bases from J, with 9 bases between. CDR3 length equals 14 residues. Germline values: CDR1 ENHRY, CDR2 SYGVKD. The CDR3 nucleotides are TGTGCCATCAGTGAGTCATCCCCTAGCTATGGCTACACCTTC. Translated: CAISESSPSYGYTF.

The sample holds a few counts of this clone. Here the CDR3 reads CASSPRHPPETQYF. CDR3 in DNA: TGTGCCAGCTCACCAAGACACCCACCAGAGACCCAGTACTTC. The chain combines TRBV18 with TRBJ2-5, with D unclear. Germline V gives CDR1 KGHSH, CDR2 LQKENI. CDR3 length equals 14 residues. The V and J ends lost 2 bases and 4 bases respectively, with 11 bases between them.

V is TRBV5-1 and J is TRBJ1-4; weak D call: TRBD1 (6 bases). Trimming pared 5 bases from V and 5 bases from J, leaving 16 bases between. Germline CDR1 reads SGHRS; CDR2 reads YFSETQ. The CDR3 extends over 15 amino acids. The CDR3 loop is CASRGKDSLNEKLFF. The CDR3 bases are TGCGCCAGCAGGGGAAAGGACAGTCTAAATGAAAAACTGTTTTTT.

The chain employs TRBV19 and TRBJ2-7; no clear D. The germline V gene encodes CDR1 LNHDA and CDR2 SQIVND (reference sequence). The CDR3 extends over 13 amino acids. V lost 6 bases and J lost 9, with 18 bases in between. The CDR3 DNA follows: TGTGCCAGTAGCTCGACGGATGCTGGGCGGCAGTACTTC. Translated: CASSSTDAGRQYF.

The gene calls are TRBV11-2 and TRBJ1-3; TRBD1 matches at 9 bases. The CDR3 has 16 amino acids. The V segment lost 2 bases and the J segment 5 bases; nucleotides outside the gene matches: 7. In germline, CDR1 is SGHAT, CDR2 FQNNGV. The CDR3 sequence is CASSLPLGQGRNTIYF. DNA for the CDR3: TGTGCCAGCAGCTTACCCCTAGGACAGGGGAGAAACACCATATATTTT.

Regarding this clone: The junction departs from germline at one end; a sequencing error may be responsible. The gene calls are TRBV6-4 and TRBJ1-6, with D possibly matching TRBD1 (5 bases). Germline V gene sequence: CDR1 MRHNA, CDR2 SNTAGT. This CDR3 contains 15 residues. CDR3 region: CATREGSSYNLPLHF. For the CDR3, the DNA is TGTGCCACAAGGGAGGGGAGCTCCTATAATTTACCCCTCCACTTT.

The CDR3 sequence is CAISGKGTGVEAFF. CDR3 nucleotides: TGTGCCATCAGTGGTAAAGGGACAGGCGTTGAAGCTTTCTTT. The gene calls are TRBV10-3 and TRBJ1-1; 8 nucleotides match TRBD1. Trimming at V came to 4 bases and at J to 7 bases, leaving 8 bases not matched to a gene. CDR1 ENHRY and CDR2 SYGVKD come from the germline V gene. CDR3 length: 14 residues.

This clone was seen a few times. The chain carries TRBV7-8 and TRBJ2-5; a possible D gene is TRBD1 (5 bases). Looked up from germline, CDR1 is SGHVS and CDR2 is FQNEAQ. The CDR3 has 13 residues. Trimming stripped 1 base from V and 2 bases from J, with 5 bases between. The CDR3 DNA reads TGTGCCAGCAGCTTAGGACAGCAAGAGACCCAGTACTTC. As protein: CASSLGQQETQYF. Drawing the rest from reference TRBV7-8 and TRBJ2-5, the complete variable domain is GAGVSQSPRYKVAKRGQDVALRCDPISGHVSLFWYQQALGQGPEFLTYFQNEAQLDKSGLPSDRFFAERPEGSVSTLKIQRTQQEDSAVYLCASSLGQQETQYFGPGTRLLVL.

The chain links TRBV28 to TRBJ1-1, with TRBD1 as a possible D gene (6 bases). The CDR3 runs to 14 residues. Germline assignment: CDR1 MDHEN and CDR2 SYDVKM. V was clipped by 5 bases and J by 7 bases, with 17 bases between them. The CDR3 reads CASSMTGNTIEAFF. The CDR3 coding sequence is TGTGCCAGCAGTATGACAGGAAATACAATTGAAGCTTTCTTT.

The chain uses TRBV5-1 and TRBJ2-7; tentatively, D is TRBD2 (5 bases). CDR3 size: 13 residues. Deletions cut 0 bases from V and 5 bases from J, with 9 bases between. Germline loops: CDR1 SGHRS, CDR2 YFSETQ. This CDR3 is CASSLVRVHEQYF. In DNA form, the CDR3 reads TGCGCCAGCAGCTTGGTGCGGGTCCACGAGCAGTACTTC.

The gene calls are TRBV5-1 and TRBJ1-2; 8 bases match TRBD1. This CDR3 region has 12 residues. Germline assignment: CDR1 SGHRS and CDR2 YFSETQ. V was clipped by 6 bases and J by 5 bases; unmatched bases: 3. The CDR3 loop is CASKQGEYGYTF. CDR3 sequence (DNA): TGCGCCAGCAAACAGGGGGAGTATGGCTACACCTTC.

This rearrangement joins TRBV19 to TRBJ2-1; 7 positions agree with TRBD1. Germline V CDR1 and CDR2: LNHDA, SQIVND (reference sequence). The CDR3 contains 14 residues. V lost 6 bases, J lost 6 bases, and 8 bases stayed unmatched. The CDR3 bases are TGTGCCAGTAGCTTTTGGGACAGCGGCAATGAGCAGTTCTTC. This sequence encodes CASSFWDSGNEQFF.

The rearrangement uses TRBV6-1 and TRBJ2-2; possibly TRBD2 for D (7 bases). The CDR3 runs 15 residues. Germline loops: CDR1 MNHNS, CDR2 SASEGT. Trimming shortened V by 5 bases and J by 2 bases, and 12 bases separated the two germline ends. This chain's CDR3 is CASSRGGGNTGELFF. CDR3 bases: TGTGCCAGCAGTAGGGGGGGAGGAAACACCGGGGAGCTGTTTTTT.

The V call is TRBV15, the J call TRBJ2-2; a possible D gene is TRBD2 (6 bases). Deletions cut 2 bases from V and 3 bases from J, with 13 bases between. CDR3 length: 16 amino acids. Germline V gene sequence: CDR1 LNHNV, CDR2 YYDKDF (reference sequence). The CDR3 loop reads CATSRTREVDTGELFF. The CDR3 DNA sequence: TGTGCCACCAGCAGAACCAGGGAGGTCGACACCGGGGAGCTGTTTTTT.

The chain is built from TRBV7-8 and TRBJ2-1; 13 bases agree with TRBD2. The ends lost 3 bases at V and 9 bases at J; junction bases unmatched: 8. This CDR3 comprises 16 residues. Germline lookup yields CDR1 SGHVS and CDR2 FQNEAQ. CDR3 loop: CASSFPTSGGTGEQFF. Written as DNA, the CDR3 is TGTGCCAGCAGCTTCCCGACTAGCGGGGGGACGGGTGAGCAGTTCTTC.

This rearrangement joins TRBV18 to TRBJ2-5, with 9 nucleotides matching TRBD1. CDR3 length: 18 amino acids. Germline assignment: CDR1 KGHSH and CDR2 LQKENI. The J segment lost 4 bases and the V segment lost 2 bases, leaving 14 bases of the junction unmatched. The chain's CDR3 is CASSPRVGGQGQGETQYF. Written as DNA, the CDR3 is TGTGCCAGCTCACCAAGAGTTGGGGGACAGGGTCAAGGAGAGACCCAGTACTTC.

This chain uses TRBV6-1 with TRBJ1-5; D is possibly TRBD1 (5 bases). CDR1 is MNHNS and CDR2 is SASEGT in the germline V gene. This CDR3 contains 15 residues. The ends were cut back, 6 bases at V and 3 bases at J, with 15 bases in the middle. This CDR3 is CASRWSGSDNQPQHF. CDR3 DNA: TGTGCCAGCAGATGGTCAGGGTCAGACAATCAGCCCCAGCATTTT.

V gene TRBV10-3 combines with J gene TRBJ1-2; 7 positions agree with TRBD1. This CDR3 is 11 amino acids long. J lost 10 bases, V lost 4 bases, and 3 bases had no gene match. In germline, CDR1 is ENHRY, CDR2 SYGVKD. The CDR3 sequence is CAISGQGFYTF. CDR3 sequence (DNA): TGTGCCATCAGTGGACAGGGATTCTACACCTTC.

This clone appeared a few times. The sample has other DNA sequences that encode this CDR3 too. The J gene is TRBJ1-1, the V gene TRBV6-5; tentative D call: TRBD1 (6 bases). Germline V gives CDR1 MNHEY, CDR2 SVGAGI. The CDR3 is 13 residues long. Trimming took off 5 bases at V and 1 base at J, with 8 bases between the two ends. The CDR3 sequence: CASSQQGNTEAFF. The CDR3 nucleotides read TGTGCCAGCAGTCAACAGGGGAACACTGAAGCTTTCTTT.

CDR3 sequence reads: CASSLAVNEQFF. The CDR3 DNA follows: TGTGCCAGCAGCTTGGCAGTTAACGAGCAGTTCTTC. The chain has TRBV5-6 and TRBJ2-1, with D hard to call. CDR1 SGHDT and CDR2 YYEEEE come from the germline V gene. The CDR3 extends over 12 amino acids. V was trimmed by 0 bases and J by 10 bases, leaving 8 bases between them. The complete variable domain, with remaining parts taken from reference TRBV5-6 and TRBJ2-1, reads DAGVTQSPTHLIKTRGQQVTLRCSPKSGHDTVSWYQQALGQGPQFIFQYYEEEERQRGNFPDRFSGHQFPNYSSELNVNALLLGDSALYLCASSLAVNEQFFGPGTRLTVL.

The chain has TRBV30 and TRBJ1-2, with 8 bases identical to TRBD1. CDR3 length equals 14 residues. Germline V gene sequence: CDR1 GTSNPN, CDR2 SVGIG (reference sequence). V lost 2 bases and J lost 4; bases outside the gene matches: 6. CDR3 in DNA: TGTGCCTGGAGTTCAGGGGGCGCCGGCTATGGCTACACCTTC. This encodes CAWSSGGAGYGYTF.

The chain combines TRBV7-8 with TRBJ2-1; TRBD1 matches 7 bases. The CDR3 is made up of 14 amino acids. After removal of 3 bases from V and 5 bases from J, the junction contained 4 bases not matched to a gene. From germline, CDR1 is SGHVS and CDR2 FQNEAQ. This CDR3 is CASSFGQVHNEQFF. For the CDR3, the DNA is TGTGCCAGCAGCTTCGGACAGGTACACAATGAGCAGTTCTTC. The whole variable domain, remainder taken from reference TRBV7-8 and TRBJ2-1, is GAGVSQSPRYKVAKRGQDVALRCDPISGHVSLFWYQQALGQGPEFLTYFQNEAQLDKSGLPSDRFFAERPEGSVSTLKIQRTQQEDSAVYLCASSFGQVHNEQFFGPGTRLTVL.

The chain is built from TRBV29-1 and TRBJ1-2; D gene uncertain. CDR1 is SQVTM, CDR2 ANQGSEA, per germline. The germline V and J ends were trimmed by 3 bases and 4 bases, with 9 bases remaining between them. The length of the CDR3 is 12 residues. This CDR3 reads CSVDRPSYGYTF. The CDR3 DNA follows: TGCAGCGTTGACAGGCCTTCCTATGGCTACACCTTC.